This T cell receptor beta chain appears in the sequencing data of a study of regulatory T cells in long-lasting Graves disease. This clonotype was found many times. Specified time point: newly diagnosed GD, antithyroid drugs for less than 3 months. Extracted RNA from PBMCs served as the source of the TCR library. Those enrolled as patients came out of an endocrinology department in Xi'an, China. iRepertoire HTBI primers and Arm-PCR of CDR3 regions built TCR beta libraries. TCRdb re-derived calls from the multiplex PCR reads in MiXCR, one entry per CDR3 protein. Of about 460,000 distinct CDR3 sequences listed, around 15% were seen once; the top ten hold roughly a sixth. Trimming removed 3 bases from V and 8 bases from J, with 19 bases in between. CDR1 LGHDT and CDR2 YNNKEL come from the germline V gene (reference sequence). The CDR3 consists of 16 residues. The sample was also reused in another study, on T cells in Graves' hyperthyroidism and ophthalmopathy. That report adds: First-round RT-PCR with HTBI primers amplified the TCR CDR3 region. Ophthalmopathy got predicted by the model a median around six months before its onset.

The sequence derives from a woman between 45 and 65 years old with Graves disease. The input for sequencing was peripheral blood mononuclear cells (PBMCs), taken at new diagnosis, from a patient treated with antithyroid drugs. J is TRBJ1-4 and V is TRBV3-1, with D tentatively TRBD1 (6 bases). In DNA form, the CDR3 reads TGTGCCAGCAGCCACCGGGGGGGGGCGCAGAAAGAAAAACTGTTTTTT. It yields the protein CASSHRGGAQKEKLFF.